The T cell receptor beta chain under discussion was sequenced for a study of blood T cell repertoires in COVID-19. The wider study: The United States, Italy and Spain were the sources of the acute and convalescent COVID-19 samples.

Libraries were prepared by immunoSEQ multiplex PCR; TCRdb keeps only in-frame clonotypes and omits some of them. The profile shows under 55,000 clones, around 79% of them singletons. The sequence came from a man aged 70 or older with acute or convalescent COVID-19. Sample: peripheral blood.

Here the CDR3 reads CASSGLAGVDTQYF. In nucleotides, the CDR3 is TGTGCCAGCAGTGGTCTAGCGGGAGTAGATACGCAGTATTTT. V is TRBV2 and J is TRBJ2-3; 10 nucleotides agree with TRBD2. Germline V gives CDR1 SNHLY, CDR2 FYNNEI. V shed 4 bases and J 5 bases; nucleotides not matched to a gene: 3. CDR3 length: 14 amino acids.